Listed below are T cell receptor beta chains from one sample, sequenced in a study of identical twins. One entry per CDR3 protein, called by TCRdb with MiXCR from the 5' RACE reads. The sample has approximately 630,000 distinct CDR3 sequences; about 7.1% are singletons. This same sample was also taken into another study, of yellow fever vaccine responses in identical twins.

The sequencing input was PBMCs. The receptors here all came from a woman aged 18 to 35 in good health. The CDR3 runs from the conserved cysteine through the conserved F or W. The order of the fields is D gene, V gene, J gene, clone size, CDR3 protein, CDR3 DNA. The D gene is left open where the match is weak. Size tells how often a clone was seen (once, few, many) or the class of an expanded clone, and some rows leave it out.

d_call: TRBD2
v_call: TRBV4-1
j_call: TRBJ2-7
clone_size: few
cdr3_aa: CASSQGTSETYEQYF
cdr3_nt: TGCGCCAGCAGCCAAGGGACTAGCGAGACCTACGAGCAGTACTTC

d_call: NA
v_call: TRBV6-5
j_call: TRBJ1-2
clone_size: many
cdr3_aa: CASSYSGSYGYTF
cdr3_nt: TGTGCCAGCAGTTACAGCGGGTCCTATGGCTACACCTTC

d_call: TRBD2
v_call: TRBV20-1
j_call: TRBJ2-3
clone_size: NA
cdr3_aa: CSAGHLRGGFITDTQYF
cdr3_nt: TGCAGTGCTGGCCACTTGCGGGGGGGCTTTATCACAGATACGCAGTATTTT

d_call: TRBD1
v_call: TRBV6-5
j_call: TRBJ1-1
clone_size: few
cdr3_aa: CASSYYKSGTGAIEAFF
cdr3_nt: TGTGCCAGCAGTTACTACAAATCCGGGACAGGGGCTATTGAAGCTTTCTTT

d_call: NA
v_call: TRBV3-1
j_call: TRBJ1-5
clone_size: NA
cdr3_aa: CASSQAPGWNQPQHF
cdr3_nt: TGTGCCAGCAGCCAAGCTCCAGGCTGGAATCAGCCCCAGCATTTT

d_call: NA
v_call: TRBV15
j_call: TRBJ2-3
clone_size: few
cdr3_aa: CATSRDVGIGTDTQYF
cdr3_nt: TGTGCCACCAGCAGAGATGTAGGGATTGGCACAGATACGCAGTATTTT

d_call: NA
v_call: TRBV7-2
j_call: TRBJ2-1
clone_size: few
cdr3_aa: CASSLAYIAAYNEQFF
cdr3_nt: TGTGCCAGCAGCTTAGCGTATATAGCAGCCTACAATGAGCAGTTCTTC

d_call: NA
v_call: TRBV2
j_call: TRBJ2-1
clone_size: NA
cdr3_aa: CASRTPYNEQFF
cdr3_nt: TGTGCCAGCAGGACGCCATACAATGAGCAGTTCTTC

d_call: TRBD2
v_call: TRBV15
j_call: TRBJ2-7
clone_size: few
cdr3_aa: CATSRGRGQRGGIDEQYF
cdr3_nt: TGTGCCACCAGCAGAGGCCGAGGACAGCGGGGGGGAATAGACGAGCAGTACTTC

d_call: NA
v_call: TRBV20-1
j_call: TRBJ1-1
clone_size: NA
cdr3_aa: CSAYGPAIGAFF
cdr3_nt: TGCAGTGCCTACGGACCGGCCATAGGGGCTTTCTTT

d_call: TRBD2
v_call: TRBV10-1
j_call: TRBJ2-3
clone_size: few
cdr3_aa: CASSESLAGTDTQYF
cdr3_nt: TGCGCCAGCAGTGAGTCACTAGCGGGGACGGATACGCAGTATTTT

d_call: TRBD1
v_call: TRBV24-1
j_call: TRBJ2-1
clone_size: few
cdr3_aa: CATSDSHYRGRNEQFF
cdr3_nt: TGTGCCACCAGTGATTCCCATTACAGGGGTAGGAATGAGCAGTTCTTC

d_call: TRBD1
v_call: TRBV12-5
j_call: TRBJ1-1
clone_size: few
cdr3_aa: CASGTGGGTEAFF
cdr3_nt: TGTGCTAGTGGCACAGGGGGCGGGACTGAAGCTTTCTTT

d_call: NA
v_call: TRBV5-1
j_call: TRBJ2-1
clone_size: many
cdr3_aa: CASVSTLASYNEQFF
cdr3_nt: TGCGCCAGCGTATCGACCCTAGCGTCGTACAATGAGCAGTTCTTC

d_call: TRBD2
v_call: TRBV9
j_call: TRBJ2-1
clone_size: NA
cdr3_aa: CASSVGRREFNEQFF
cdr3_nt: TGTGCCAGCAGCGTAGGTCGGCGGGAGTTCAATGAGCAGTTCTTC

d_call: NA
v_call: TRBV5-6
j_call: TRBJ1-2
clone_size: many
cdr3_aa: CASSLRASLTYGYTF
cdr3_nt: TGTGCCAGCAGCTTGAGGGCCAGTCTAACCTATGGCTACACCTTC

d_call: NA
v_call: TRBV5-1
j_call: TRBJ1-4
clone_size: NA
cdr3_aa: CASSLAAGYEKLFF
cdr3_nt: TGCGCCAGCAGCTTGGCCGCCGGGTATGAAAAACTGTTTTTT

d_call: NA
v_call: TRBV7-9
j_call: TRBJ2-3
clone_size: few
cdr3_aa: CASSSRSIDTQYF
cdr3_nt: TGTGCCAGCAGCTCCCGTTCGATAGATACGCAGTATTTT

d_call: TRBD1
v_call: TRBV6-4
j_call: TRBJ1-2
clone_size: few
cdr3_aa: CASSDSMEGARYGYTF
cdr3_nt: TGTGCCAGCAGTGACTCGATGGAGGGGGCACGGTATGGCTACACCTTC

d_call: TRBD2
v_call: TRBV9
j_call: TRBJ2-1
clone_size: many
cdr3_aa: CASSPRTRAIYNEQFF
cdr3_nt: TGTGCCAGCAGCCCCCGGACTAGGGCGATCTACAATGAGCAGTTCTTC

d_call: TRBD1
v_call: TRBV5-1
j_call: TRBJ2-1
clone_size: few
cdr3_aa: CASSLAFGTGGRDEQFF
cdr3_nt: TGCGCCAGCAGCTTGGCCTTCGGGACAGGGGGCCGGGATGAGCAGTTCTTC

d_call: NA
v_call: TRBV5-1
j_call: TRBJ1-1
clone_size: many
cdr3_aa: CASSLALVNTEAFF
cdr3_nt: TGCGCCAGCAGCTTGGCTCTGGTGAACACTGAAGCTTTCTTT

d_call: NA
v_call: TRBV20-1
j_call: TRBJ2-3
clone_size: few
cdr3_aa: CSARQGSDTQYF
cdr3_nt: TGCAGTGCTAGACAGGGTTCGGATACGCAGTATTTT

d_call: NA
v_call: TRBV12-3/TRBV12-4
j_call: TRBJ2-3
clone_size: few
cdr3_aa: CASSSFRADTQYF
cdr3_nt: TGTGCCAGCAGCTCGTTTCGGGCAGATACGCAGTATTTT

d_call: NA
v_call: TRBV12-3/TRBV12-4
j_call: TRBJ2-7
clone_size: many
cdr3_aa: CASSLARSAGYYEQYF
cdr3_nt: TGTGCCAGCAGTTTAGCCCGGTCAGCAGGTTACTACGAGCAGTACTTC

d_call: TRBD1
v_call: TRBV20-1
j_call: TRBJ2-5
clone_size: NA
cdr3_aa: CSARGGTGDLSQETQYF
cdr3_nt: TGCAGTGCTAGAGGGGGCACAGGGGACCTATCTCAAGAGACCCAGTACTTC

d_call: TRBD1
v_call: TRBV12-3/TRBV12-4
j_call: TRBJ1-5
clone_size: many
cdr3_aa: CASSLGDRGNQPQHF
cdr3_nt: TGTGCCAGCAGTTTAGGGGACAGGGGGAATCAGCCCCAGCATTTT

d_call: NA
v_call: TRBV3-1
j_call: TRBJ1-1
clone_size: many
cdr3_aa: CASSYGGRSSEAFF
cdr3_nt: TGTGCCAGCAGCTACGGAGGGAGATCTTCTGAAGCTTTCTTT